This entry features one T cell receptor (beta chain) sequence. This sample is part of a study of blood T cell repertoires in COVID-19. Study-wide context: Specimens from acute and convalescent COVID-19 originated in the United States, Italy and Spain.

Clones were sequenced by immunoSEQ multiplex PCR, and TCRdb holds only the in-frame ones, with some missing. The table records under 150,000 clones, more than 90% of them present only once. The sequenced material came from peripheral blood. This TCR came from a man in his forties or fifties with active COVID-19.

The CDR3 DNA follows: TGTGCCTGGAGTCAGAGGAGGCTAGCGGGAGACAATGAGCAGTTCTTC. Translating it yields CAWSQRRLAGDNEQFF. V usage is TRBV30 and J usage is TRBJ2-1, with TRBD2 identical over 10 bases. The CDR3 is 16 amino acids. V was clipped by 2 bases and J by 5 bases; unmatched bases: 9. CDR1 is GTSNPN, CDR2 SVGIG, per germline (reference sequence).